Here is one T cell receptor (beta chain) with its context. Antigen specificity is unknown. Second-dose intervals of approximately 4 or approximately 12 weeks were pooled. Using immunoSEQ multiplex PCR, the repertoire was profiled, and TCRdb retains in-frame clones only, with some absent. The table has approximately 150,000 clones, around 90% seen once. This specimen comes from a study of T cell responses to AZD1222 COVID-19 vaccine. Findings and caveats of the study: Within unmutated variant regions lay the reported targets of nearly half of spike-specific TCRs.

The CDR3 spans 14 residues. Germline CDR1 and CDR2: SGHRS and YFSETQ. The V gene lost 2 bases and the J gene lost 9 bases, with 12 bases spanning the gap. The source of this sequence is an adult who received the AZD1222 COVID-19 vaccine. The rearrangement links TRBV5-1 to TRBJ1-6; D unresolved. Material: peripheral blood, obtained 28 days after the second AZD1222 dose. Here the CDR3 reads CASSFSGVGSPLHF. The DNA for the CDR3 is TGCGCCAGCAGCTTTAGCGGGGTAGGTTCACCCCTCCACTTT.